This T cell receptor beta chain was recorded in a study of blood T cell repertoires in COVID-19. Study context: Acute-phase and convalescent COVID-19 samples originated in the United States, Italy and Spain. The cDNA or gDNA used as material had been derived from T cells, B-cell-depleted T cells, or PBMCs.

The CDR3 totals 15 residues. V was pared by 5 bases and J by 2 bases, with 6 bases of the junction left unmatched. Germline assignment: CDR1 SGHVS and CDR2 FQNEAQ. In the original processing: Nucleated cell counts were estimated from reference gene primer amplification. Clones were read by immunoSEQ multiplex PCR, and TCRdb kept only the in-frame ones, dropping some. The D gene and trimming were derived from the DNA, and the V and J assignments and clone size from that table. The sample yields 200,000 to 300,000 clones, approximately 86% seen once. The sequence came from a man aged 35 to 55 who had recovered from COVID-19. Specimen: peripheral blood. The rearrangement joins TRBV7-8 to TRBJ2-3; TRBD2 aligns across 8 bases. CDR3 amino acids: CASSPGLALTDTQYF. CDR3 coding DNA: TGTGCCAGCAGCCCAGGACTAGCCCTCACAGATACGCAGTATTTT. The full variable domain, in which reference TRBV7-8 and TRBJ2-3 provide the parts outside the CDR3, is GAGVSQSPRYKVAKRGQDVALRCDPISGHVSLFWYQQALGQGPEFLTYFQNEAQLDKSGLPSDRFFAERPEGSVSTLKIQRTQQEDSAVYLCASSPGLALTDTQYFGPGTRLTVL.